The 26 T cell receptor beta chains listed next were all sequenced from one sample in a study of T cells in narcolepsy. Sequencing was performed with immunoSEQ multiplex PCR; in TCRdb, only in-frame clones are kept and a portion is missing. The data show tens of thousands of clones, with approximately 81% seen just once and about 4% held by the top ten. Sequencing was done on a sample of memory (CD45RA-) CD4+ T cells from blood. The source is a human donor in good health.

The rearrangement links TRBV2 to TRBJ1-2; 10 bases fit TRBD1. The trim removed 4 bases at V and 7 bases at J, leaving 6 bases unmatched. CDR1 is SNHLY and CDR2 is FYNNEI in the germline V gene. This CDR3 is built from 14 residues. The CDR3: CASSGDRGEGGYTF. The CDR3 nucleotides read TGTGCCAGCAGTGGGGACAGGGGCGAGGGTGGCTACACCTTC.

The CDR3 here is CASSQVSGMEGYGYTF. The CDR3 DNA sequence: TGCGCCAGCAGCCAAGTCTCAGGGATGGAGGGCTATGGCTACACCTTC. This sequence joins TRBV4-3 and TRBJ1-2; tentatively, D is TRBD1 (5 bases). Germline CDR1 LGHNA, CDR2 YSLEER. The CDR3 contains 16 residues. With 1 base removed from V and 4 bases from J, the gap between germline ends came to 16 bases.

The V and J genes are TRBV5-1 and TRBJ2-7; the D call may be TRBD1 or TRBD2 (5 bases each). CDR1 and CDR2 (germline): SGHRS, YFSETQ. The germline V and J ends were trimmed by 4 bases and 5 bases, with 13 bases remaining between them. This CDR3 is built from 13 residues. CDR3 loop: CASSGDALHEQYF. In DNA, the CDR3 is TGCGCCAGCAGCGGGGACGCTCTCCACGAGCAGTACTTC.

The chain is built from TRBV20-1 and TRBJ1-2; D gene uncertain. Germline V gene data show CDR1 as DFQATT and CDR2 as SNEGSKA (reference sequence). This CDR3 has 11 residues. V shed 4 bases and J shed 4 bases, with 7 bases lying between them. The CDR3 nucleotides are TGCAGTGCTACGGAGGGCTATGGCTACACCTTC. Amino acids: CSATEGYGYTF.

This rearrangement joins TRBV2 to TRBJ1-2; 7 bases line up with TRBD1. Germline-derived CDR1 and CDR2 are SNHLY and FYNNEI. This CDR3 spans 13 amino acids. Unmatched junction bases numbered 4, after V lost 6 bases and J lost 3 bases. This CDR3 reads CASSKDRHYGYTF. For the CDR3, the DNA is TGTGCCAGCAGCAAGGACAGGCACTATGGCTACACCTTC.

The chain links TRBV5-1 to TRBJ1-1; 12 bases map to TRBD1. The V segment lost 2 bases and the J segment 6 bases; nucleotides outside the gene matches: 8. CDR1 is SGHRS, CDR2 YFSETQ, per germline. This CDR3 has 16 residues. CDR3 sequence: CASSFGTGGSGAEAFF. The DNA for the CDR3 is TGCGCCAGCAGCTTCGGGACAGGGGGCTCTGGGGCTGAAGCTTTCTTT.

The J gene is TRBJ2-5, the V gene TRBV5-1; 9 positions agree with TRBD2. The trim removed 2 bases at V and 5 bases at J, leaving 7 bases unmatched. The CDR3 is made up of 15 amino acids. CDR1 SGHRS and CDR2 YFSETQ come from the germline V gene. CDR3 residues: CASSFGAGGPETQYF. The CDR3 DNA sequence: TGCGCCAGCAGCTTCGGTGCGGGGGGGCCCGAGACCCAGTACTTC.

The rearrangement joins TRBV6-6 to TRBJ2-3; D ambiguous. CDR3 length: 12 residues. Germline loops: CDR1 MNHNY, CDR2 SVGAGI (reference sequence). Trimming stripped 4 bases from V and 2 bases from J, with 4 bases between. The CDR3 DNA sequence: TGTGCCAGCAGTTCCTACACAGATACGCAGTATTTT. This sequence encodes CASSSYTDTQYF.

The chain recombines TRBV7-2 with TRBJ2-3; 7 bases match TRBD2. Germline CDR1 is SGHTA and CDR2 is FQGNSA. CDR3 size: 15 residues. Trimming cost V 6 bases and J 3 bases; bases outside gene matches: 9. The CDR3 DNA follows: TGTGCCAGCAGGCGACGGACTAGTATGACAGATACGCAGTATTTT. Translation gives CASRRRTSMTDTQYF.

This sequence joins TRBV19 and TRBJ1-5; TRBD1 aligns across 11 bases. Germline-derived CDR1 and CDR2 are LNHDA and SQIVND (reference sequence). With V trimmed by 11 bases and J by 1 base, 10 bases remained unmatched. The CDR3 has 16 residues. The CDR3, as DNA: TGTGCCTCCAAAGGGACAGGGGGATGGAGCAATCAGCCCCAGCATTTT. Translating gives CASKGTGGWSNQPQHF.

This sequence joins TRBV5-1 and TRBJ2-3, with D possibly being TRBD1 (6 bases). The germline V gene encodes CDR1 SGHRS and CDR2 YFSETQ. This CDR3 is built from 15 residues. V was shortened by 3 bases and J by 0 bases, with 11 bases between the two germline ends. The CDR3 here is CASSWGTSSTDTQYF. The CDR3 DNA reads as TGCGCCAGCAGCTGGGGGACATCTAGCACAGATACGCAGTATTTT.

This clone was counted between two and nine times. The rearrangement links TRBV2 to TRBJ1-4, with 7 bases identical to TRBD1. The CDR3 sequence is 15 residues long. Germline lookup yields CDR1 SNHLY and CDR2 FYNNEI. V was clipped by 4 bases and J by 7 bases; unmatched bases: 9. DNA of the CDR3: TGTGCCAGCAGTGGAGGGGGCCAGGGGAGTGAAAAACTGTTTTTT. It codes for CASSGGGQGSEKLFF.

The chain's CDR3 is CASSLGIGATSSYNEQFF. The DNA of the CDR3 is TGTGCCAGCAGCTTAGGTATTGGGGCCACGAGCTCCTACAATGAGCAGTTCTTC. The V and J genes are TRBV7-8 and TRBJ2-1; maybe TRBD1 (5 bases). With 1 base removed from V and 0 bases from J, the gap between germline ends came to 16 bases. This CDR3 has 18 amino acids. The germline V gene has CDR1 SGHVS and CDR2 FQNEAQ.

V gene TRBV19 combines with J gene TRBJ2-5; TRBD2 might be the D (7 bases). Between the trimmed V and J ends, which lost 9 bases and 1 base, there was a span of 12 bases. Per the germline V gene, CDR1 is LNHDA and CDR2 is SQIVND (reference sequence). The CDR3 is 13 residues long. The CDR3 nucleotides are TGTGCCAGCAGGGAGGGGGGCCAAGAGACCCAGTACTTC. It codes for CASREGGQETQYF.

This clone was observed a handful of times. The V call is TRBV7-6, the J call TRBJ1-4, with TRBD1 identical over 7 bases. V shed 6 bases, J shed 5 bases, and the junction held 6 bases outside the gene matches. This CDR3 is 14 amino acids long. In germline, CDR1 is SGHVS, CDR2 FNYEAQ. CDR3 residues: CASRKGTANEKLFF. In DNA, the CDR3 is TGTGCCAGCAGAAAGGGGACAGCGAATGAAAAACTGTTTTTT.

The rearrangement uses TRBV19 and TRBJ1-2; TRBD1 aligns across 7 bases. Losses at the gene ends were 10 bases for V and 4 bases for J; bases not matched to a gene: 9. The CDR3 runs to 13 residues. The germline V gene encodes CDR1 LNHDA and CDR2 SQIVND (reference sequence). CDR3 DNA sequence: TGTGCCACCCGAGGGGGCTCCGGCTATGGCTACACCTTC. Translating it yields CATRGGSGYGYTF.

The chain couples TRBV14 to TRBJ1-1, with D hard to call. Germline V lookup: CDR1 SGHDN, CDR2 FVKESK. The CDR3 is 15 residues long. Trimming took 0 bases from V and 1 from J, leaving 9 bases between them. The CDR3 nucleotides are TGTGCCAGCAGCCAAGAAAAGGGAACGAACACTGAAGCTTTCTTT. Residues: CASSQEKGTNTEAFF.

The gene calls are TRBV19 and TRBJ2-7; D remains ambiguous. CDR3 length equals 11 residues. Trimming removed 3 bases at V and 6 bases at J, with 6 bases between. Germline V gene lookup returns CDR1 LNHDA and CDR2 SQIVND (reference sequence). The CDR3 DNA sequence: TGTGCCAGTAGTATGGGGTGCGAGCAGTACTTC. It yields the protein CASSMGCEQYF. Together with reference TRBV19 and TRBJ2-7, the CDR3 gives the full variable domain: DGGITQSPKYLFRKEGQNVTLSCEQNLNHDAMYWYRQDPGQGLRLIYYSQIVNDFQKGDIAEGYSVSREKKESFPLTVTSAQKNPTAFYLCASSMGCEQYFGPGTRLTVT.

The chain employs TRBV7-8 and TRBJ2-7; 7 bases agree with TRBD1. V lost 5 bases and J lost 0; bases outside the gene matches: 4. CDR1 SGHVS and CDR2 FQNEAQ come from the germline V gene. CDR3 size: 14 residues. The CDR3 reads CASSPRTGSYEQYF. CDR3 sequence (DNA): TGTGCCAGCAGCCCTCGGACAGGCTCCTACGAGCAGTACTTC.

Here the CDR3 reads CASSPGVQETQYF. CDR3 in DNA: TGCGCCAGCAGCCCAGGGGTCCAAGAGACCCAGTACTTC. The rearrangement joins TRBV4-3 to TRBJ2-5; D perhaps matches TRBD1 (6 bases). V was pared by 4 bases and J by 1 base, with 7 bases between. The CDR3 covers 13 residues. In germline, CDR1 is LGHNA, CDR2 YSLEER.

This clone occurred once. The genes are TRBV27 and TRBJ1-6, with TRBD1 as a possible D gene (6 bases). The V gene lost 7 bases and the J gene lost 5 bases, with 9 bases spanning the gap. CDR3 length: 13 amino acids. Germline CDR1 reads MNHEY; CDR2 reads SMNVEV (reference sequence). DNA of the CDR3: TGTGCCAGCAAGGGACAAAATAATTCACCCCTCCACTTT. This encodes CASKGQNNSPLHF.

This clone was counted a few times. The V gene is TRBV13, the J gene TRBJ2-3; 7 bases are shared with TRBD2. Germline CDR1 reads PRHDT; CDR2 reads FYEKMQ (reference sequence). The ends lost 8 bases at V and 1 base at J; junction bases unmatched: 3. The CDR3 loop spans 13 amino acids. CDR3 sequence reads: CASGGGGTDTQYF. CDR3 in DNA: TGTGCCAGCGGGGGGGGTGGCACAGATACGCAGTATTTT.

This CDR3 is CSVRGTKNIQYF. CDR3 DNA sequence: TGCAGCGTTCGGGGCACCAAAAACATTCAGTACTTC. The rearrangement links TRBV29-1 to TRBJ2-4, with D possibly being TRBD1 or TRBD2 (5 bases each). The CDR3 sequence is 12 residues long. CDR1 is SQVTM, CDR2 ANQGSEA, per germline. Trimming took off 5 bases at V and 2 bases at J, with 7 bases between the two ends.

The V gene is TRBV2, the J gene TRBJ2-3; the D gene is possibly TRBD2 (6 bases). The CDR3 contains 12 residues. CDR1 and CDR2 from the germline V gene are SNHLY and FYNNEI. V lost 11 bases and J lost 1, with 10 bases in between. In DNA form, the CDR3 reads TGTGCCTCCGCTAGCGGCACAGATACGCAGTATTTT. Its translation is CASASGTDTQYF.

CDR3 DNA sequence: TGTGCCATCTCGACAGGTTCTAATGAAAAACTGTTTTTT. This translates into CAISTGSNEKLFF. The genes are TRBV15 and TRBJ1-4, with D possibly being TRBD1 (6 bases). The V gene's germline CDR1 is LNHNV and CDR2 YYDKDF (reference sequence). The V end was cut by 10 bases, the J end by 3 bases, with 12 bases between. The CDR3 is 13 residues long.

J is TRBJ2-5 and V is TRBV9; D is possibly TRBD2 (6 bases). V lost 7 bases and J 2 bases, leaving 9 bases between the germline ends. This CDR3 is built from 12 residues. Germline V gene sequence: CDR1 SGDLS, CDR2 YYNGEE. The CDR3: CASAGPQETQYF. Here the CDR3 DNA reads TGTGCCAGCGCGGGACCTCAAGAGACCCAGTACTTC.